The T cell receptor (beta chain) described here comes from a study of blood T cell repertoires in COVID-19. About the research overall: Samples taken during acute and convalescent COVID-19 were collected in the United States, Italy and Spain.

Authors' data handling: Reference gene primers were amplified, and this amplification served to estimate nucleated cell counts. Profiled with immunoSEQ multiplex PCR; TCRdb holds only in-frame clones, not every one. The V and J calls and clone size come from that table; D and trimming were worked out from the DNA. This table holds about 56,000 clones, approximately 85% found once. The CDR3 is 14 residues long. Trimming removed 4 bases at V and 1 base at J, with 11 bases between. Germline CDR1 is SGHRS and CDR2 is YFSETQ. The receptor was derived from a man in his forties or fifties with active COVID-19. The chain uses TRBV5-1 and TRBJ1-1, with D uncertain. What was sequenced was peripheral blood. CDR3 DNA sequence: TGCGCCAGCAGCCCCCGAGAGAGGAACACTGAAGCTTTCTTT. Amino acids: CASSPRERNTEAFF.